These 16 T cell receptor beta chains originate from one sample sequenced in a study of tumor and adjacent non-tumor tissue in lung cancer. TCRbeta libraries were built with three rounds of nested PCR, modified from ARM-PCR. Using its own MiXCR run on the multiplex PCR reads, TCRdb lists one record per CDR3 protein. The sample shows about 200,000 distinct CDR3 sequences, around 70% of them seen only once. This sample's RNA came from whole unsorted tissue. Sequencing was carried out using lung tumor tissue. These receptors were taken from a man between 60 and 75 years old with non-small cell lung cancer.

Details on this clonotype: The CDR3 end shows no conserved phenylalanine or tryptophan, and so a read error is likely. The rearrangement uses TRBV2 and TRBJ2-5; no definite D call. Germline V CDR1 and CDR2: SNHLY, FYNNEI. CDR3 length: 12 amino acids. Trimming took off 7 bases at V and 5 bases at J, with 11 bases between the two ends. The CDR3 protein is CASTTNRETQYL. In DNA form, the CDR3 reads TGTGCCAGCACCACTAATAGGGAGACCCAGTACCTC.

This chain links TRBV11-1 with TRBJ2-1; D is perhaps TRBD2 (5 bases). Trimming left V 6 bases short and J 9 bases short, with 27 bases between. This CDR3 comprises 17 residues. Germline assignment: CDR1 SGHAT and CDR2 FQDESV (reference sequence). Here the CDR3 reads CASRLSRLAGDNSEQFF. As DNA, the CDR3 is TGTGCCAGCAGATTATCTCGGCTAGCTGGAGACAACAGTGAGCAGTTCTTC.

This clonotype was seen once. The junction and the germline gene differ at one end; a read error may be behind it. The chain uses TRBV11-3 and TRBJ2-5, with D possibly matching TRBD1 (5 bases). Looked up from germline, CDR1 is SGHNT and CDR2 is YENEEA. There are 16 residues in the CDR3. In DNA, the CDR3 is TGCGCCAGCAGCTACATGGGGCGACGTGGTTGGGAGACCCAGTACTTC. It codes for CASSYMGRRGWETQYF.

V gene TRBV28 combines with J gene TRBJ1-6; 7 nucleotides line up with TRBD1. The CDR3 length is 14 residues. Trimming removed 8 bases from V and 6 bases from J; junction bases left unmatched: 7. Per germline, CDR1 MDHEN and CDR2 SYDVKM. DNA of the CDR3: TGTGCCAGCCGACAGGGACCCTGTAATTCACCCCTCCACTTT. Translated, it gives CASRQGPCNSPLHF. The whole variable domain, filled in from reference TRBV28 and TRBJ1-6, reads DVKVTQSSRYLVKRTGEKVFLECVQDMDHENMFWYRQDPGLGLRLIYFSYDVKMKEKGDIPEGYSVSREKKERFSLILESASTNQTSMYLCASRQGPCNSPLHFGNGTRLTVT.

This chain's CDR3 is CASRRDEAYEQYF. In nucleotides, the CDR3 is TGTGCCAGCAGAAGGGACGAAGCCTACGAGCAGTACTTC. The chain combines TRBV6-2 or TRBV6-3 with TRBJ2-7, with D perhaps matching TRBD1 or TRBD2 (5 bases each). This CDR3 spans 13 amino acids. The germline V gene encodes CDR1 MNHEY and CDR2 SVGEGT. V was trimmed by 6 bases and J by 2 bases, leaving 11 bases between them.

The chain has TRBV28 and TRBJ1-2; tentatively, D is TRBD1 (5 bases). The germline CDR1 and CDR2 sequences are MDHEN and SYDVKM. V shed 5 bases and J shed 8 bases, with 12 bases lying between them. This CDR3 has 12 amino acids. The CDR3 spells CASSEQDKGYTF. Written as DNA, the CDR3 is TGTGCCAGCAGTGAACAGGATAAGGGCTACACCTTC.

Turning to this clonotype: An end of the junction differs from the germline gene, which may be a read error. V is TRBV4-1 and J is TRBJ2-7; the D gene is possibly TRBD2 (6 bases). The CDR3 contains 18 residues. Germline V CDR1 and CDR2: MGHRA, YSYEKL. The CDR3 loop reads CASSQYPLGGAYSYEQYF. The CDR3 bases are TGCGCCAGCAGCCAATATCCTTTGGGGGGAGCCTACTCCTACGAGCAGTATTTC.

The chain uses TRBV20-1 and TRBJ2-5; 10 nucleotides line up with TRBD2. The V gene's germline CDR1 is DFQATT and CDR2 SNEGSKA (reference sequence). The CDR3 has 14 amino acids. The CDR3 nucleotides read TGCAATACACCAGCGGGGGGGCCGTCCGAGACCCAGTACTTC. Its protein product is CNTPAGGPSETQYF.

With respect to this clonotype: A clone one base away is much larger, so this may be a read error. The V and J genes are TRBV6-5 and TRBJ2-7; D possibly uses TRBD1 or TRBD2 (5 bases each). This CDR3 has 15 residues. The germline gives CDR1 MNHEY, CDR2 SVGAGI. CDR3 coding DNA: TGTGCCAGCAGACCCGGGACGGTGAGCTCCTACGAGCAGAACTTC. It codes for CASRPGTVSSYEQNF.

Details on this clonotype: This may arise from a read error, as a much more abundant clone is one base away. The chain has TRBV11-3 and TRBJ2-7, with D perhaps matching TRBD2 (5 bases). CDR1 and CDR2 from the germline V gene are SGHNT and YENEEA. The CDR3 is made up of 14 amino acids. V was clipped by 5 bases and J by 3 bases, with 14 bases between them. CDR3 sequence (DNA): TGTGCCAGCAGCCACGGACCTAGCTACTACGAGCAGTACTTC. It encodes CASSHGPSYYEQYF.

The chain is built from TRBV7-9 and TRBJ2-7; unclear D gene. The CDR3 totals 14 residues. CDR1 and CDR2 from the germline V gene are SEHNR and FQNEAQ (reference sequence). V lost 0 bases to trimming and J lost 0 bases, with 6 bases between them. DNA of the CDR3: TGTGCCAGCAGCTTAGCGATAAACTCCTACGAGCAGTACTTC. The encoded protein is CASSLAINSYEQYF.

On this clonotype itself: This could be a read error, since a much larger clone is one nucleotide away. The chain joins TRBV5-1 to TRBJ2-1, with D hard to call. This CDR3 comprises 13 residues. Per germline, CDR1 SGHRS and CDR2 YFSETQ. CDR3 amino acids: CVSIGPGFNEQFF. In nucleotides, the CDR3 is TGCGTCAGCATAGGTCCCGGATTCAATGAGCAGTTCTTC.

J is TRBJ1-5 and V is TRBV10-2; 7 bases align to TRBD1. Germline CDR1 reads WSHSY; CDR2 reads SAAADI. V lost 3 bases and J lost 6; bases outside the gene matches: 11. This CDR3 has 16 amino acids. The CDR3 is CASSDWEGAGIQPQHF. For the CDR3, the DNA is TGCGCCAGCAGTGATTGGGAGGGGGCAGGCATTCAGCCCCAGCATTTT.

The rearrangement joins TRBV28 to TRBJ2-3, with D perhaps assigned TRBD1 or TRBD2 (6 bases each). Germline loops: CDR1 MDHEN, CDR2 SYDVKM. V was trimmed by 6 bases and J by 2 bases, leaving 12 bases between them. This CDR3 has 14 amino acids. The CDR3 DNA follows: TGTGCCAGCAGAGGAGGGGGAAACACAGATACGCAGTATTTT. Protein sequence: CASRGGGNTDTQYF.

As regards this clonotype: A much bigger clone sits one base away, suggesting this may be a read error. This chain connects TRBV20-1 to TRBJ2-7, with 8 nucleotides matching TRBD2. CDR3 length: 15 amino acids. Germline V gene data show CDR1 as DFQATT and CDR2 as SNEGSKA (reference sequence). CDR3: CNARPLTSGAYEQYF. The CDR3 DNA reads TGCAATGCTAGACCCCTAACTAGCGGTGCCTACGAGCAGTACTTC.

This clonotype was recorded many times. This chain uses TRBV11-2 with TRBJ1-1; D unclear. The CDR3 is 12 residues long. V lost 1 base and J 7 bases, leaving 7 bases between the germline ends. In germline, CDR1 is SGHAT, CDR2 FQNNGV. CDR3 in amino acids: CASSLGRDEAFF. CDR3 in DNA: TGTGCCAGCAGCTTAGGGAGAGATGAAGCTTTCTTT.